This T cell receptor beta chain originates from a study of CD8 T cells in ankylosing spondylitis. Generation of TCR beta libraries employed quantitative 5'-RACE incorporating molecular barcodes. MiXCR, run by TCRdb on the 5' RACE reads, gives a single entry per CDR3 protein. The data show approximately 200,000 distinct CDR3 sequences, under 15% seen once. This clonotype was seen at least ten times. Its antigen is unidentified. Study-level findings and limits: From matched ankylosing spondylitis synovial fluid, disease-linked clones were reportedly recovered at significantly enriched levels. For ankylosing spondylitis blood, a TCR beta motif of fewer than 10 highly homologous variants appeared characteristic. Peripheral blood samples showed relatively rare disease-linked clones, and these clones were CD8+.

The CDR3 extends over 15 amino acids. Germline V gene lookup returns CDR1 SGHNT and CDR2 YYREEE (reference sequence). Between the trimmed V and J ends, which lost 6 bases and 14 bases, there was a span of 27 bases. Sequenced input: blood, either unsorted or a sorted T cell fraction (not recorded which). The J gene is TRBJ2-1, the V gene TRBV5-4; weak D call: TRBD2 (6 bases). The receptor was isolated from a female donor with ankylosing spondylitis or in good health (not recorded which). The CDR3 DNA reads TGTGCCAGCATCGATCGGAGGGTCCCGGTCTCGCCGGAGTTCTTC. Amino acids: CASIDRRVPVSPEFF.